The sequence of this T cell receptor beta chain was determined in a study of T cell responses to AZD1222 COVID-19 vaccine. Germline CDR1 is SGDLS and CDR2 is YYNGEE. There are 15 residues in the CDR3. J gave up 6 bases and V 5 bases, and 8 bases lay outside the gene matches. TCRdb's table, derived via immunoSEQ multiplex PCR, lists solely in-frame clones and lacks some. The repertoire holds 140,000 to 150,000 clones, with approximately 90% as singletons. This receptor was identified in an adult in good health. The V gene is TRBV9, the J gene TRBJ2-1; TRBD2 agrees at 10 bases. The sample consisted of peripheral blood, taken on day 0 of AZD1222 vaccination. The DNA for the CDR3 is TGTGCCAGCAGTTATAGCGGGAGGCCTTCCAATGAGCAGTTCTTC. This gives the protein CASSYSGRPSNEQFF.